The next 10 T cell receptor beta chains were all read from a single sample in a study of cytomegalovirus exposure and HLA in healthy donors. The PCR contained 60 Vbeta and 13 Jbeta primers. Here immunoSEQ multiplex PCR was the method, and the copy in TCRdb shows in-frame clones only, minus some. There are roughly 130,000 clones in the sample; roughly 70% occur only once, and approximately 7% lies in the top ten. The sample was PBMCs. Source of these receptors: a man aged 35 to 55 in good health and CMV-seropositive.

This clone occurred a few times. The rearrangement uses TRBV29-1 and TRBJ1-3; 9 nucleotides agree with TRBD1. V trimming: 4 bases; J trimming: 7 bases; junction bases outside the gene matches: 5. CDR1 is SQVTM, CDR2 ANQGSEA, per germline. The CDR3 totals 13 residues. In DNA form, the CDR3 reads TGCAGCGTTGCCCACGGACAGGGGAACACCATATATTTT. This codes for CSVAHGQGNTIYF.

J is TRBJ2-2 and V is TRBV6-5, with a tentative D call TRBD1 (6 bases). The germline gives CDR1 MNHEY, CDR2 SVGAGI. Trimming took 5 bases from V and 1 from J, leaving 8 bases between them. The CDR3 extends over 14 amino acids. The CDR3 spells CASSLTGNTGELFF. The CDR3 DNA sequence: TGTGCCAGCAGTCTGACAGGGAACACCGGGGAGCTGTTTTTT.

This clone was seen a handful of times. The CDR3 DNA follows: TGTGCCAGCAGTTTGCGGCGGGCCTACGAGCAGTACTTC. Protein sequence: CASSLRRAYEQYF. The chain uses TRBV27 and TRBJ2-7, with D perhaps TRBD2 (5 bases). V shed 3 bases and J shed 2 bases, with 8 bases lying between them. The germline CDR1 and CDR2 sequences are MNHEY and SMNVEV (reference sequence). The CDR3 is 13 amino acids.

The DNA of the CDR3 is TGTGCCAGCATCAAACCCGACATGAACACTGAAGCTTTCTTT. This translates into CASIKPDMNTEAFF. The chain employs TRBV28 and TRBJ1-1, with no clear D. CDR3 length: 14 amino acids. Germline V gene data show CDR1 as MDHEN and CDR2 as SYDVKM. The germline V and J ends were trimmed by 7 bases and 0 bases, with 12 bases remaining between them.

The V and J genes are TRBV11-3 and TRBJ1-1; 8 bases agree with TRBD1. This CDR3 contains 15 residues. The germline V gene has CDR1 SGHNT and CDR2 YENEEA. The J segment lost 0 bases and the V segment lost 5 bases, leaving 5 bases of the junction unmatched. The CDR3 sequence: CASSGRQGMNTEAFF. CDR3 DNA sequence: TGTGCCAGCAGCGGCCGACAGGGGATGAACACTGAAGCTTTCTTT.

DNA for the CDR3: TGTGCCAGCAGTTTAGGCGGGGTCAGCTCCTACAATGAGCAGTTCTTC. Translation: CASSLGGVSSYNEQFF. This rearrangement joins TRBV28 to TRBJ2-1; D is possibly TRBD2 (6 bases). The V end was cut by 2 bases, the J end by 0 bases, with 11 bases between. CDR1 is MDHEN and CDR2 is SYDVKM in the germline V gene. The CDR3 length is 16 residues.

V is TRBV6-1 and J is TRBJ1-3; TRBD1 matches at 9 bases. The length of the CDR3 is 14 residues. CDR1 MNHNS and CDR2 SASEGT come from the germline V gene. V gave up 6 bases and J gave up 4 bases; unmatched junction bases: 4. CDR3 sequence (DNA): TGTGCCAGCAGGGGACAGGGCAGCGGAAACACCATATATTTT. Its translation: CASRGQGSGNTIYF.

The chain recombines TRBV15 with TRBJ2-7, with D maybe TRBD1 (6 bases). V lost 3 bases and J lost 0, with 9 bases in between. CDR1 LNHNV and CDR2 YYDKDF come from the germline V gene (reference sequence). The CDR3 totals 14 residues. The CDR3 reads CATSSWDNSYEQYF. The CDR3 nucleotides read TGTGCCACCAGCAGCTGGGACAACTCCTACGAGCAGTACTTC.

The chain is built from TRBV19 and TRBJ2-1; D perhaps matches TRBD1 (5 bases). Trimming took 3 bases from V and 14 from J, leaving 11 bases between them. In germline, CDR1 is LNHDA, CDR2 SQIVND (reference sequence). This CDR3 contains 11 residues. CDR3 sequence reads: CASSIEAREFF. The DNA for the CDR3 is TGTGCCAGTAGTATTGAGGCCAGGGAGTTCTTC.

This rearrangement joins TRBV9 to TRBJ2-3; TRBD2 might be the D (5 bases). The CDR3 is made up of 16 amino acids. V lost 3 bases to trimming and J lost 0 bases, with 14 bases between them. Germline CDR1 SGDLS, CDR2 YYNGEE. This chain's CDR3 is CASSASLGVSTDTQYF. In nucleotides, the CDR3 is TGTGCCAGCAGCGCCTCACTAGGAGTTAGCACAGATACGCAGTATTTT.